This T cell receptor (beta chain) was obtained from a study of blood T cell repertoires in COVID-19. Study summary: PBMCs, B-cell-depleted T cells, or T cells provided the cDNA or gDNA that made up the material.

This CDR3 is 11 amino acids long. The germline V gene has CDR1 MDHEN and CDR2 SYDVKM. Profiling relied on immunoSEQ multiplex PCR, and the TCRdb table lists in-frame clones only, not all of them. The sample contains fewer than 300,000 clones, 80% to 90% of which appear only once. V and J are TRBV28 and TRBJ2-5; TRBD1 agrees at 7 bases. Matching the DNA end better, TRBJ2-7 makes the J call doubtful. Sample: PBMCs or T cells enriched from blood (not recorded which). The TCR originated in a woman aged 25 to 39 who had recovered from COVID-19. CDR3 nucleotide sequence: TGTGCCAGCAGGGGACAGTACGAGCAGTACTTC. Residues: CASRGQYEQYF.